The present entry profiles one T cell receptor (beta chain) with its context. The CDR3 has 13 amino acids. Trimming left V 5 bases short and J 6 bases short, with 13 bases between. The sample comes from a study of blood T cell repertoires in COVID-19. Study at large: Sites across the United States, Italy and Spain contributed samples from acute and convalescent COVID-19. The cDNA or gDNA used as material had been derived from T cells, B-cell-depleted T cells, or PBMCs.

How the authors handled the data: Amplified reference gene primers provided the basis for estimating nucleated cell counts. Libraries were prepared by immunoSEQ multiplex PCR; TCRdb keeps only in-frame clonotypes and omits some of them. V, J and clone size are those of that table, while D and trimming were read from the DNA. This table has around 320,000 clones, around 90% appearing once. Cohort allocation depended upon clinical history that participants reported. The V call is TRBV12-3 or TRBV12-4, the J call TRBJ1-1, with D uncertain. This receptor was identified in a woman aged 18-29 years with acute COVID-19. Input material: PBMCs or T cells enriched from blood (not recorded which). The CDR3 coding sequence is TGTGCCAGCAGTCTCACCTCTCACTCTGAAGCTTTCTTT. As protein: CASSLTSHSEAFF.